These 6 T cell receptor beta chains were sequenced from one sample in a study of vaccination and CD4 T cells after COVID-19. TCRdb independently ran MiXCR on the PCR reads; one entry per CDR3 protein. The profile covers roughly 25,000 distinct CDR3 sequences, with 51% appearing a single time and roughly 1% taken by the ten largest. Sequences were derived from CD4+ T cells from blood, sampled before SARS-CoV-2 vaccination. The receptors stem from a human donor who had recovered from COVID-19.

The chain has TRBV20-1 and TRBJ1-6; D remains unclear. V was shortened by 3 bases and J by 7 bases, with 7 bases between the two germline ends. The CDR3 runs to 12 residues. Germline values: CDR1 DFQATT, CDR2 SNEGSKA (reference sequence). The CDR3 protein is CSARDGNSPLHF. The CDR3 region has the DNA TGCAGTGCTAGGGACGGAAATTCACCCCTCCACTTT.

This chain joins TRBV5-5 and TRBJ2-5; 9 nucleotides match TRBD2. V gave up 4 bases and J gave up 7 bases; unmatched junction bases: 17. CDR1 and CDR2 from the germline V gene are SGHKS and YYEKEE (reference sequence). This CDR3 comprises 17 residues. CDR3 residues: CASSHGRVAGAPGTQYF. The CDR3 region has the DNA TGTGCCAGCAGCCACGGTCGGGTAGCGGGAGCGCCGGGGACCCAGTACTTC.

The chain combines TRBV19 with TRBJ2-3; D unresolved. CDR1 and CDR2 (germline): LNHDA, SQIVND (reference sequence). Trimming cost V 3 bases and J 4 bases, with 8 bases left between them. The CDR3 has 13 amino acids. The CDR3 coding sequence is TGTGCCAGTAGTATTGCCCGCGCAGATACGCAGTATTTT. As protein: CASSIARADTQYF.

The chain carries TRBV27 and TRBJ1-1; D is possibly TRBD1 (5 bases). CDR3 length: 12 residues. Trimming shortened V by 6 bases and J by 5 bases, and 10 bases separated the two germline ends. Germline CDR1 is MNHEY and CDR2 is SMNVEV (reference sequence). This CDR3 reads CASRQGGTEAFF. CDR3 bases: TGTGCCAGCAGGCAGGGTGGTACTGAAGCTTTCTTT.

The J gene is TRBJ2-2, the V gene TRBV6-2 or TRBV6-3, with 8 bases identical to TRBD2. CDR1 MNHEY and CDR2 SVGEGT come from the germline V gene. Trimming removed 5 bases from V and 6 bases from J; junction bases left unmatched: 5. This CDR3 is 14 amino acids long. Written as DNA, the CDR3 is TGTGCCAGCAGTGACCGGGAGGGTGCCGGGGAGCTGTTTTTT. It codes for CASSDREGAGELFF.

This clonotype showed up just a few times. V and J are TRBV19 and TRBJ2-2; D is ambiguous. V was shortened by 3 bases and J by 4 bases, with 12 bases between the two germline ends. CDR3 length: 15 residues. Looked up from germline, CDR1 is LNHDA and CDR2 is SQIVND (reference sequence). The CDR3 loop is CASSMGFASTGELFF. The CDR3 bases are TGTGCCAGTAGTATGGGGTTTGCTAGCACCGGGGAGCTGTTTTTT.